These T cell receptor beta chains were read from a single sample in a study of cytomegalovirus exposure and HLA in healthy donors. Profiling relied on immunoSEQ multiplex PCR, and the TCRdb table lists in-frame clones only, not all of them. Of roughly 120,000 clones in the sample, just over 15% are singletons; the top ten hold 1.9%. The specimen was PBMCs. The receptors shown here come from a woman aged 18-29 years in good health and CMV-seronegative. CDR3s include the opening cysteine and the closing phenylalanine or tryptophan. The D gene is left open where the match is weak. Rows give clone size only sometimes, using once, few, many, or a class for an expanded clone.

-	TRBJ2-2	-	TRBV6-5	TGTGCCAGTAGAACAGGGCGAAGCACCGGGGAGCTGTTTTTT	CASRTGRSTGELFF
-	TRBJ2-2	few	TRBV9	TGTGCCAGCAGCGTACTACCCGGGGAGCTGTTTTTT	CASSVLPGELFF
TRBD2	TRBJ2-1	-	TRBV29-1	TGCAGCGTGAAACTAGCGGGGGTAATGAATGAGCAGTTCTTC	CSVKLAGVMNEQFF
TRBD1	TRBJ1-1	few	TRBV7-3	TGTGCCAGCAGCCCTCGGGCAGGGGGCACTGAAGCTTTCTTT	CASSPRAGGTEAFF
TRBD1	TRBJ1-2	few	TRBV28	TGTGCCAGCAGCCGAACCCGGGACAGGGGCTATGGCTACACCTTC	CASSRTRDRGYGYTF
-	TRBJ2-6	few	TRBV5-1	TGCGCCAGCAGCTTGGAGTTAGTGTTCTCTGGGGCCAACGTCCTGACTTTC	CASSLELVFSGANVLTF
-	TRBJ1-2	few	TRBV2	TGTGCCAGTGAGTACCGCCAGGACTACACCTTC	CASEYRQDYTF
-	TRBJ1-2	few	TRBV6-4	TGTGCCAGCAGGTCTCCGCTAACCGGGGGCTACACCTTC	CASRSPLTGGYTF
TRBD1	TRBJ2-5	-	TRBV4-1	TGCGCCAGCAGCCAAGTTTGGACAGGGTTAGTTGAGACCCAGTACTTC	CASSQVWTGLVETQYF
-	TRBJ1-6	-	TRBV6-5	TGTGCCAGCAGCCGTGACAGAAATAATTCACCCCTCCACTTT	CASSRDRNNSPLHF
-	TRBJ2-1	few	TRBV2	TGTGCCAGCAGTGAAAGCTCCAATGAGCAGTTCTTC	CASSESSNEQFF
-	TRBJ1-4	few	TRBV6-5	TGTGCCAGCAGGGGGGCCCAATGGACTAATGAAAAACTGTTTTTT	CASRGAQWTNEKLFF
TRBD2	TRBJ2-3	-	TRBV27	TGTGCCAGCAGTCCAAATTCCGGACTAGCGTATAGCACAGATACGCAGTATTTT	CASSPNSGLAYSTDTQYF
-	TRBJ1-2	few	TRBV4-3	TGCGCCAGCAGCCAAGATGGCTGGGCAGGAAACTATGGCTACACCTTC	CASSQDGWAGNYGYTF
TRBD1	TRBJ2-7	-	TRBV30	TGTGCCTGGAGTGTAGACAGGGACCACGAGCAGTACTTC	CAWSVDRDHEQYF
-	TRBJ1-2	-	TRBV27	TGTGCCAGCAGTTTATCTGGGGGAGGCTATGGCTACACCTTC	CASSLSGGGYGYTF
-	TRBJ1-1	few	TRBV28	TGTGCCAGCAGTTCTGGGATGGGGGGGAACACTGAAGCTTTCTTT	CASSSGMGGNTEAFF
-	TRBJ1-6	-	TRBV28	TGTGCCAGCAGTCCCCAGGGTGGGATTTCACCCCTCCACTTT	CASSPQGGISPLHF
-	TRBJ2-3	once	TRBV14	TGTGCCAGCAGCCAAGGACTGAGCACAGATACGCAGTATTTT	CASSQGLSTDTQYF
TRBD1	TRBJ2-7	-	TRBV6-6	TGTGCCAGCAGTCGGGACAGGGGGAACTACGAGCAGTACTTC	CASSRDRGNYEQYF
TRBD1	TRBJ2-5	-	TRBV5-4	TGTGCCAGCAGCTTGGAGGGGACAGAACAAGAGACCCAGTACTTC	CASSLEGTEQETQYF
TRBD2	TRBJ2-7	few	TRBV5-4	TGTGCCAGCAGCCCACCGGGACTAGCGGGAGCCGGGGAAACCTACGAGCAGTACTTC	CASSPPGLAGAGETYEQYF
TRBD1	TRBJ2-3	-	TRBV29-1	TGCAGCGTGGAGGGACAGGGAGTTGCAGATACGCAGTATTTT	CSVEGQGVADTQYF
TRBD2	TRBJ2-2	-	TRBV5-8	TGTGCCAGCAAACGCTACGGCGGGGGGACTCCCCCCGGGGAGCTGTTTTTT	CASKRYGGGTPPGELFF
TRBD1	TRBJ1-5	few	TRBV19	TGTGCCAGTAGAGACACAGGGGGCATCAGCAATCAGCCCCAGCATTTT	CASRDTGGISNQPQHF
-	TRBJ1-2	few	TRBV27	TGTGCCAGCAGTCAGGCGGGAAGACCTAACTATGGCTACACCTTC	CASSQAGRPNYGYTF
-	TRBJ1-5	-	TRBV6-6	TGTGCCAGCAGTTACGTCGAGCAGGGCCTCAATCAGCCCCAGCATTTT	CASSYVEQGLNQPQHF
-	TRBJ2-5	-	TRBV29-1	TGCAGCGTTCCCCCCCAGGGGCTCCAGTCTAGTAGGGCCCAGTACTTC	CSVPPQGLQSSRAQYF
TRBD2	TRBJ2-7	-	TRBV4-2	TGTGCCAGCAGCAGGGCTAGCGGGGAGAACTACGAGCAGTACTTC	CASSRASGENYEQYF
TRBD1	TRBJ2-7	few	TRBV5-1	TGCGCCAGCAGCGCCTTGGACAGGGGTCCCTACGAGCAGTACTTC	CASSALDRGPYEQYF
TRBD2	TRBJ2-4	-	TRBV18	TGTGCCAGCTCACCACCGGGACTAGCGGCCATTCAGTACTTC	CASSPPGLAAIQYF
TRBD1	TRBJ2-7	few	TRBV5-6	TGTGCCAGCAGCTTGACAGGGGGTACTGAGACCTACGAGCAGTACTTC	CASSLTGGTETYEQYF
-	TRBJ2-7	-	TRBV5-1	TGCGCCAGCAGCTTGGCGGTCTGGACAGGACTATACGAGCAGTACTTC	CASSLAVWTGLYEQYF
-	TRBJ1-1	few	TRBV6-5	TGTGCCAGCAGGGCCACAGGGATTGGGGAAGCTTTCTTT	CASRATGIGEAFF
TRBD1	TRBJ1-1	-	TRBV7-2	TGTGCCAGCAGCTCAACAGGGGCAGGCTTGAACACTGAAGCTTTCTTT	CASSSTGAGLNTEAFF
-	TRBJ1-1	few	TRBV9	TGTGCCAGCAGCGTAGAGGGGGGGCTTTATCGGCATAACACTGAAGCTTTCTTT	CASSVEGGLYRHNTEAFF
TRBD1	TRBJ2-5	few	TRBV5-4	TGTGCCAGCAGCTTGAGTCTTCTGAGGGGGCAGGAGACCCAGTACTTC	CASSLSLLRGQETQYF
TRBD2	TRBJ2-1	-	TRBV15	TGTGCCACCAGCAGAGCAAGCGGGACCTCCAATGAGCAGTTCTTC	CATSRASGTSNEQFF
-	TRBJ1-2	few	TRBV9	TGTGCCAGCAGCGCACACTATCGCGGCTACACCTTC	CASSAHYRGYTF
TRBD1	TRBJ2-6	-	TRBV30	TGTGCCTGGGACAGGGCTAGTGGGGCCAACGTCCTGACTTTC	CAWDRASGANVLTF
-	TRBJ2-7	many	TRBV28	TGTGCCAGCAGTTTAGCCGGGGGCGGGAGCGCGTACGAGCAGTACTTC	CASSLAGGGSAYEQYF
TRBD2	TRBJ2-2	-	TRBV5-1	TGCGCCAGCAGCTTGGTGCGGGGGGGCACCGGGGAGCTGTTTTTT	CASSLVRGGTGELFF